The sequence of this T cell receptor beta chain was determined in a study of cytomegalovirus exposure and HLA in healthy donors. For the study at large: The roughly 120 validation repertoires and the 666 first-cohort repertoires shared a platform, a later analysis reported. Study-level points and caveats: Specificity of a few CMV-associated chains for CMV antigens was verified in vitro. There were 150 to 200 TCR beta chains listed as cytomegalovirus-associated. In the 120 or so validation repertoires, approximately 94% of cluster scores exceeded 0, per a later analysis.

As regards this clone: No antigen is known for it.

CDR3 length equals 16 residues. Trimming shortened V by 5 bases and J by 3 bases, and 18 bases separated the two germline ends. The germline CDR1 and CDR2 sequences are LNHDA and SQIVND (reference sequence). The method was immunoSEQ multiplex PCR; TCRdb's version includes in-frame clones alone and lacks a portion of them. The sample consists of roughly 150,000 clones, roughly 91% of them appearing once. The clonotype was recovered from a young woman in good health and CMV-seropositive. The chain is built from TRBV19 and TRBJ2-3, with D perhaps matching TRBD1 (6 bases). Sequences were obtained from PBMCs. CDR3 nucleotide sequence: TGTGCCAGTAGTTCCCTAGAATTCCAGGGGACAGATACGCAGTATTTT. Protein: CASSSLEFQGTDTQYF.